The TCR beta chain under discussion was sequenced for a study of shared T cell receptors in the human thymus. Profiling relied on immunoSEQ multiplex PCR, and the TCRdb table lists in-frame clones only, not all of them. This table has more than 550,000 clones, roughly 86% appearing once. Trimming removed 1 base at V and 8 bases at J, with 15 bases between. This CDR3 contains 15 residues. Germline V gene lookup returns CDR1 SGHDT and CDR2 YYEEEE. These data also formed part of another study, on human thymus T cells. From that study: The source of the thymus tissue was resections taken during corrective heart surgery. In thymic and blood repertoires alike, V and J usage looked biased. Related research described thymic repertoires that were highly overlapping among unrelated individuals.

The receptor was derived from a boy younger than two with a congenital heart defect. The J gene is TRBJ1-4, the V gene TRBV5-6; no clear D gene. The sample taken for sequencing was thymocytes. The CDR3 loop is CASSLRATRGEKLFF. In DNA form, the CDR3 reads TGTGCCAGCAGCTTGAGGGCGACCCGAGGGGAAAAACTGTTTTTT.